Shown below are 32 T cell receptor beta chains from a single sample sequenced in a study of OX40 agonist ivuxolimab in advanced cancers. The table came from immunoSEQ multiplex PCR; TCRdb's copy has only in-frame clones and leaves some out. The sample lists roughly 100,000 clones; approximately 85% were seen once. The specimen was CD4+ or CD8+ T cells sorted from blood, collected in a trial of the OX40 agonist ivuxolimab. All receptors come from an adult with an advanced solid tumor such as melanoma, head and neck, liver or kidney cancer.

The V gene is TRBV5-1, the J gene TRBJ2-7; tentatively, D is TRBD2 (5 bases). V lost 4 bases and J 0 bases, leaving 20 bases between the germline ends. Per germline, CDR1 SGHRS and CDR2 YFSETQ. The CDR3 has 17 residues. In DNA, the CDR3 is TGCGCCAGCAGCAATGGCGGAAGGACGGACTCCTCCTACGAGCAGTACTTC. Translated, it gives CASSNGGRTDSSYEQYF. Complete variable domain (other parts from reference TRBV5-1 and TRBJ2-7): KAGVTQTPRYLIKTRGQQVTLSCSPISGHRSVSWYQQTPGQGLQFLFEYFSETQRNKGNFPGRFSGRQFSNSRSEMNVSTLELGDSALYLCASSNGGRTDSSYEQYFGPGTRLTVT.

V usage is TRBV4-1 and J usage is TRBJ2-7; D remains ambiguous. Germline CDR1 and CDR2: MGHRA and YSYEKL. The V and J ends lost 4 bases and 2 bases respectively, with 9 bases between them. This CDR3 has 13 residues. CDR3 nucleotide sequence: TGCGCCAGCAGCCCCCCCGGAACCTACGAGCAGTACTTC. It yields the protein CASSPPGTYEQYF.

The CDR3 here is CASSIRSYEQYF. The CDR3 region has the DNA TGTGCCAGCAGTATCCGGTCCTACGAGCAGTACTTC. This sequence joins TRBV2 and TRBJ2-7; no clear D. Germline V gives CDR1 SNHLY, CDR2 FYNNEI. The CDR3 is 12 residues long. V lost 5 bases and J lost 1, with 6 bases in between.

This clone has a handful of counts. The chain has TRBV7-9 and TRBJ2-7; D possibly uses TRBD1 or TRBD2 (5 bases each). There are 13 residues in the CDR3. The ends were cut back, 4 bases at V and 5 bases at J, with 12 bases in the middle. Germline V CDR1 and CDR2: SEHNR, FQNEAQ (reference sequence). The CDR3 nucleotides read TGTGCCAGCAGCTCCGAGAGAGGGGACGAGCAGTACTTC. Translated: CASSSERGDEQYF.

This clone came up once. The CDR3 DNA follows: TGTGCCAGCAGAATACTAATATCCGGGACGGGTACTATCGAGCAGTACTTC. It encodes CASRILISGTGTIEQYF. The gene calls are TRBV27 and TRBJ2-7; D tentatively fits TRBD1 or TRBD2 (5 bases each). This CDR3 is built from 17 residues. Germline CDR1 and CDR2: MNHEY and SMNVEV (reference sequence). V shed 6 bases and J shed 6 bases, with 27 bases lying between them.

The J gene is TRBJ1-1, the V gene TRBV15, with D unclear. The germline gives CDR1 LNHNV, CDR2 YYDKDF (reference sequence). The CDR3 consists of 15 residues. V shed 0 bases and J shed 1 base, with 9 bases lying between them. CDR3 residues: CATSRDWGRNTEAFF. In DNA form, the CDR3 reads TGTGCCACCAGCAGAGATTGGGGAAGGAACACTGAAGCTTTCTTT. Variable domain in full (rest from reference TRBV15 and TRBJ1-1): DAMVIQNPRYQVTQFGKPVTLSCSQTLNHNVMYWYQQKSSQAPKLLFHYYDKDFNNEADTPDNFQSRRPNTSFCFLDIRSPGLGDTAMYLCATSRDWGRNTEAFFGQGTRLTVV.

The V gene is TRBV18, the J gene TRBJ2-1; D is ambiguous. In germline, CDR1 is KGHSH, CDR2 LQKENI. The CDR3 loop spans 12 amino acids. V lost 1 base, J lost 7 bases, and 5 bases lay in between. The CDR3 DNA reads as TGTGCCAGCTCACCACTGGGAAATGAGCAGTTCTTC. This sequence encodes CASSPLGNEQFF.

The chain uses TRBV5-1 and TRBJ2-1, with unresolved D. Germline lookup yields CDR1 SGHRS and CDR2 YFSETQ. V was shortened by 1 base and J by 4 bases, with 6 bases between the two germline ends. The CDR3 extends over 13 amino acids. This CDR3 is CASSLLMYNEQFF. Written as DNA, the CDR3 is TGCGCCAGCAGCTTGCTTATGTACAATGAGCAGTTCTTC.

The rearrangement uses TRBV2 and TRBJ2-4; the match to TRBD2 covers 9 bases. The CDR3 sequence is 18 residues long. V lost 6 bases, J lost 0 bases, and 12 bases stayed unmatched. Germline lookup yields CDR1 SNHLY and CDR2 FYNNEI. In DNA form, the CDR3 reads TGTGCCAGCAGCATGGTGCGGGAGGGTGCTCTAGCCAAAAACATTCAGTACTTC. It translates to CASSMVREGALAKNIQYF.

CDR3 sequence: CASSQDLSGEQYF. CDR3 DNA sequence: TGTGCCAGCAGCCAAGATCTGTCCGGGGAGCAGTACTTC. The chain recombines TRBV4-2 with TRBJ2-7; D gene unclear. V was pared by 0 bases and J by 7 bases, with 10 bases between. The germline gives CDR1 LGHNA, CDR2 YNFKEQ. The CDR3 has 13 amino acids.

The V gene is TRBV4-3, the J gene TRBJ1-4; no reliable D call. With 0 bases removed from V and 0 bases from J, the gap between germline ends came to 17 bases. Germline CDR1 reads LGHNA; CDR2 reads YSLEER. CDR3 size: 19 residues. The CDR3 sequence is CASSQDRLDIAATNEKLFF. The CDR3 DNA sequence: TGCGCCAGCAGCCAAGATCGTTTAGATATCGCGGCAACTAATGAAAAACTGTTTTTT.

The table lists this clone with a few counts. The chain is built from TRBV21-1 and TRBJ2-2; the table's D call, TRBD1, has no DNA check behind it. TRBV21-1 is annotated as a pseudogene. CDR3 length equals 12 residues. As DNA, the CDR3 is TGTGCCACTTATAGGGGGCGGAGGGAGCTGTTTTTT. Translation gives CATYRGRRELFF.

This clone was seen only a few times. The chain has TRBV9 and TRBJ2-2; 9 bases map to TRBD2. The CDR3 totals 17 residues. J lost 3 bases, V lost 4 bases, and 10 bases had no gene match. Germline V gene data show CDR1 as SGDLS and CDR2 as YYNGEE. This CDR3 is CASSRPSGKGDTGELFF. The CDR3 nucleotides read TGTGCCAGCAGCCGACCTAGCGGGAAAGGGGACACCGGGGAGCTGTTTTTT.

The rearrangement joins TRBV5-3 to TRBJ2-5; D is possibly TRBD2 (6 bases). TRBV5-3 is identified as an open reading frame with a role that is uncertain. With 3 bases removed from V and 4 bases from J, the gap between germline ends came to 10 bases. This CDR3 is 13 amino acids long. This CDR3 is CARSSGRGETQYF. For the CDR3, the DNA is TGTGCCAGAAGCTCTGGGCGGGGAGAGACCCAGTACTTC.

The chain couples TRBV9 to TRBJ1-1; 9 bases are a match to TRBD1. Germline trimming cut 0 bases from V and 2 bases from J; bases unmatched to any gene: 8. CDR1 SGDLS and CDR2 YYNGEE come from the germline V gene. The CDR3 is 17 residues long. CDR3 residues: CASSVERDRVGNTEAFF. DNA of the CDR3: TGTGCCAGCAGCGTAGAGAGGGACAGGGTCGGTAACACTGAAGCTTTCTTT.

The chain uses TRBV5-6 and TRBJ2-1; unclear D gene. Trimming left V 3 bases short and J 0 bases short, with 16 bases between. Germline V CDR1 and CDR2: SGHDT, YYEEEE. The CDR3 length is 17 residues. Here the CDR3 reads CASSWTEVMNSYNEQFF. The CDR3 nucleotides are TGTGCCAGCAGCTGGACCGAGGTAATGAACTCCTACAATGAGCAGTTCTTC.

The chain employs TRBV11-3 and TRBJ2-4, with 8 nucleotides matching TRBD1. The CDR3 extends over 12 amino acids. Per the germline V gene, CDR1 is SGHNT and CDR2 is YENEEA. The ends lost 5 bases at V and 12 bases at J; junction bases unmatched: 6. The CDR3 loop reads CASSQGTGTQYF. The CDR3, as DNA: TGTGCCAGCAGCCAGGGGACAGGAACTCAGTACTTC. The full variable domain, its missing parts supplied by reference TRBV11-3 and TRBJ2-4, is EAGVVQSPRYKIIEKKQPVAFWCNPISGHNTLYWYLQNLGQGPELLIRYENEEAVDDSQLPKDRFSAERLKGVDSTLKIQPAELGDSAVYLCASSQGTGTQYFGAGTRLSVL.

The gene calls are TRBV5-3 and TRBJ2-5, with D unresolved. The J call may be faulty, since TRBJ2-7 better matches the DNA end. TRBV5-3 is assigned to the ORF class and has an uncertain function. The CDR3 runs 16 residues. CDR3 protein: CARSLYHQTCLYEQYF. CDR3 nucleotide sequence: TGTGCCAGAAGCTTATACCACCAGACCTGTTTGTACGAGCAGTACTTC.

The V and J genes are TRBV7-9 and TRBJ1-1, with D unresolved. From germline, CDR1 is SEHNR and CDR2 FQNEAQ (reference sequence). V was clipped by 4 bases and J by 2 bases, with 8 bases between them. This CDR3 spans 13 amino acids. The CDR3 loop reads CASSSSENTEAFF. For the CDR3, the DNA is TGTGCCAGCAGCTCGTCCGAAAACACTGAAGCTTTCTTT.

V and J are TRBV4-1 and TRBJ2-7; TRBD1 aligns across 8 bases. After removal of 0 bases from V and 3 bases from J, the junction contained 16 bases not matched to a gene. The CDR3 sequence is 19 residues long. Germline CDR1 reads MGHRA; CDR2 reads YSYEKL. The CDR3 protein is CASSQEAFIGRTGFYEQYF. Written as DNA, the CDR3 is TGCGCCAGCAGCCAAGAAGCTTTTATTGGCAGGACAGGGTTCTACGAGCAGTACTTC.

This sequence joins TRBV7-3 and TRBJ2-7; D uncertain. The CDR3 is made up of 14 amino acids. The V gene lost 5 bases and the J gene lost 4 bases, with 15 bases spanning the gap. Per the germline V gene, CDR1 is SGHTA and CDR2 is FQGTGA. The CDR3 bases are TGTGCCAGCAGCCTTGGCCCAATAGGGTACGAGCAGTACTTC. Amino acid sequence: CASSLGPIGYEQYF.

The chain is built from TRBV5-1 and TRBJ2-5, with D perhaps matching TRBD2 (6 bases). V shed 1 base and J shed 0 bases, with 16 bases lying between them. CDR3 length: 17 residues. Looked up from germline, CDR1 is SGHRS and CDR2 is YFSETQ. CDR3 in amino acids: CASSLSHRGSHQETQYF. Here the CDR3 DNA reads TGCGCCAGCAGCTTGTCCCACCGGGGGTCCCACCAAGAGACCCAGTACTTC.

This clone was detected once. The chain uses TRBV7-8 and TRBJ2-1; TRBD1 matches 7 bases. Per germline, CDR1 SGHVS and CDR2 FQNEAQ. Unmatched junction bases numbered 11, after V lost 7 bases and J lost 5 bases. CDR3 length: 15 amino acids. CDR3 nucleotide sequence: TGTGCCAGCACCCTTGACAGGGTTTTTCACAATGAGCAGTTCTTC. This sequence encodes CASTLDRVFHNEQFF.

The V and J genes are TRBV5-1 and TRBJ1-1; no reliable D call. The CDR3 runs 13 residues. V shed 0 bases and J shed 5 bases, with 8 bases lying between them. Germline values: CDR1 SGHRS, CDR2 YFSETQ. The DNA for the CDR3 is TGCGCCAGCAGCTTGGCCCGGGAGACTGAAGCTTTCTTT. It codes for CASSLARETEAFF.

The V and J genes are TRBV7-9 and TRBJ2-1, with D unclear. V lost 5 bases to trimming and J lost 11 bases, with 16 bases between them. CDR1 and CDR2 from the germline V gene are SEHNR and FQNEAQ (reference sequence). CDR3 length: 13 amino acids. The CDR3 sequence: CASSLLMGRKQFF. DNA for the CDR3: TGTGCCAGCAGCCTGTTAATGGGTAGGAAGCAGTTCTTC. The complete variable domain, with remaining parts taken from reference TRBV7-9 and TRBJ2-1, reads DTGVSQNPRHKITKRGQNVTFRCDPISEHNRLYWYRQTLGQGPEFLTYFQNEAQLEKSRLLSDRFSAERPKGSFSTLEIQRTEQGDSAMYLCASSLLMGRKQFFGPGTRLTVL.

The CDR3 protein is CASSFGFNGEAFF. CDR3 bases: TGTGCCAGCAGCTTCGGTTTTAACGGTGAAGCTTTCTTT. V and J are TRBV11-2 and TRBJ1-1; D uncertain. V lost 3 bases and J 7 bases, leaving 12 bases between the germline ends. The germline gives CDR1 SGHAT, CDR2 FQNNGV. This CDR3 region has 13 residues.

The chain carries TRBV5-6 and TRBJ2-5; no definite D call. Trimming stripped 0 bases from V and 5 bases from J, with 2 bases between. CDR3 length equals 11 residues. The germline gives CDR1 SGHDT, CDR2 YYEEEE. CDR3 amino acids: CASSLDETQYF. CDR3 DNA: TGTGCCAGCAGCTTGGATGAGACCCAGTACTTC. Using reference TRBV5-6 and TRBJ2-5 for the parts outside the CDR3, the full variable domain is DAGVTQSPTHLIKTRGQQVTLRCSPKSGHDTVSWYQQALGQGPQFIFQYYEEEERQRGNFPDRFSGHQFPNYSSELNVNALLLGDSALYLCASSLDETQYFGPGTRLLVL.

The chain links TRBV4-1 to TRBJ2-1; 7 bases align to TRBD2. Germline trimming cut 4 bases from V and 7 bases from J; bases unmatched to any gene: 13. Germline V CDR1 and CDR2: MGHRA, YSYEKL. This CDR3 comprises 16 residues. The CDR3 DNA reads TGCGCCAGCAGCCCGGGAGTCGGGACTAACGTAAATGAGCAGTTCTTC. Its protein product is CASSPGVGTNVNEQFF.

This clone turned up a few times. This sequence joins TRBV6-1 and TRBJ2-7; D possibly uses TRBD1 or TRBD2 (5 bases each). V dropped 6 bases and J dropped 3 bases, with 15 bases sitting between them. CDR3 size: 14 residues. The germline V gene encodes CDR1 MNHNS and CDR2 SASEGT. The CDR3 nucleotides read TGTGCCAGCAGAAAGGGGACGGAGAACTACGAGCAGTACTTC. This gives the protein CASRKGTENYEQYF.

The rearrangement uses TRBV29-1 and TRBJ2-1; TRBD2 aligns across 7 bases. Trimming took 6 bases from V and 9 from J; bases not matched to a gene: 5. This CDR3 is 11 amino acids long. Germline V gene sequence: CDR1 SQVTM, CDR2 ANQGSEA. In nucleotides, the CDR3 is TGCAGCGTAGGCGGGAGTGGTGAGCAGTTCTTC. Translation gives CSVGGSGEQFF.

The chain joins TRBV5-4 to TRBJ1-1; D gene uncertain. The CDR3 is 12 residues long. V shed 3 bases and J shed 6 bases, with 9 bases lying between them. CDR1 and CDR2 (germline): SGHNT, YYREEE (reference sequence). The CDR3 spells CASSSPRAEAFF. The CDR3 DNA is TGTGCCAGCAGCTCGCCACGGGCTGAAGCTTTCTTT.

This chain uses TRBV5-1 with TRBJ1-2, with D unclear. This CDR3 region has 13 residues. Per the germline V gene, CDR1 is SGHRS and CDR2 is YFSETQ. Between the trimmed V and J ends, which lost 5 bases and 4 bases, there was a span of 12 bases. Here the CDR3 DNA reads TGCGCCAGCAGAATAGACGGATCCTATGGCTACACCTTC. Translated: CASRIDGSYGYTF. The full variable domain, rest sourced from reference TRBV5-1 and TRBJ1-2, is KAGVTQTPRYLIKTRGQQVTLSCSPISGHRSVSWYQQTPGQGLQFLFEYFSETQRNKGNFPGRFSGRQFSNSRSEMNVSTLELGDSALYLCASRIDGSYGYTFGSGTRLTVV.